A single sample gave rise to the 27 T cell receptor beta chains below, sequenced in a study of control samples from healthy donors and cancer patients (TCRdb year 2020). Libraries were prepared through the immunoSEQ multiplex PCR assay. TCRdb took over this immuneACCESS table, retaining in-frame rearrangements with V and J assigned. Such tables are incomplete; in checked studies, under half of the missing clones stem from an unresolved V gene, and the remainder is unexplained. The sample records about 130,000 clones, about 95% of which are singletons. The ten largest clones capture around 3.6% of the sample. The material sequenced was blood. The receptors stem from a man aged 25 to 45 in good health.

The CDR3 loop is CASSLRAQGPGDYGYTF. The CDR3 region has the DNA TGTGCCAGCAGCTTACGAGCGCAGGGCCCGGGGGACTATGGCTACACCTTC. This chain uses TRBV7-8 with TRBJ1-2, with a weak D call TRBD1 (5 bases). The CDR3 extends over 17 amino acids. Germline CDR1 reads SGHVS; CDR2 reads FQNEAQ. Trimming took 2 bases from V and 3 from J, leaving 19 bases between them.

The chain combines TRBV27 with TRBJ2-4, with D possibly matching TRBD1 (6 bases). Trimming left V 6 bases short and J 0 bases short, with 9 bases between. The CDR3 is 14 amino acids. Germline V CDR1 and CDR2: MNHEY, SMNVEV (reference sequence). The CDR3 reads CASRLQGAKNIQYF. The CDR3 DNA sequence: TGTGCCAGCAGACTACAGGGAGCCAAAAACATTCAGTACTTC.

The rearrangement joins TRBV6-1 to TRBJ2-5, with 7 nucleotides matching TRBD2. Germline V CDR1 and CDR2: MNHNS, SASEGT. With 3 bases clipped from V and 5 bases from J, the junction kept 12 bases outside the gene matches. The CDR3 is 16 residues long. CDR3 sequence: CASSDPRGRARETQYF. In nucleotides, the CDR3 is TGTGCCAGCAGTGACCCCCGAGGGAGGGCGCGGGAGACCCAGTACTTC.

The chain employs TRBV4-3 and TRBJ1-4; D might be TRBD1 (5 bases). Germline-derived CDR1 and CDR2 are LGHNA and YSLEER. The CDR3 runs to 17 residues. V lost 0 bases and J 2 bases, leaving 13 bases between the germline ends. In DNA form, the CDR3 reads TGCGCCAGCAGCCAAGACAGGGCTTTGAAGACTAATGAAAAACTGTTTTTT. Translated: CASSQDRALKTNEKLFF.

V usage is TRBV7-8 and J usage is TRBJ1-6, with D perhaps matching TRBD1 (5 bases). V was trimmed by 4 bases and J by 5 bases, leaving 21 bases between them. This CDR3 is built from 18 residues. CDR1 is SGHVS and CDR2 is FQNEAQ in the germline V gene. CDR3 residues: CASSSEDWGEVHNSPLHF. Written as DNA, the CDR3 is TGTGCCAGCAGCTCCGAGGACTGGGGGGAAGTCCATAATTCACCCCTCCACTTT.

The rearrangement uses TRBV10-2 and TRBJ1-1; the D is unclear. Trimming stripped 2 bases from V and 1 base from J, with 5 bases between. The CDR3 loop spans 13 amino acids. Germline-derived CDR1 and CDR2 are WSHSY and SAAADI. The CDR3 spells CASSETANTEAFF. CDR3 in DNA: TGCGCCAGCAGTGAGACGGCGAACACTGAAGCTTTCTTT.

The rearrangement uses TRBV6-6 and TRBJ2-1; 9 nucleotides line up with TRBD1. Unmatched junction bases numbered 6, after V lost 3 bases and J lost 6 bases. The CDR3 runs to 15 residues. Per the germline V gene, CDR1 is MNHNY and CDR2 is SVGAGI (reference sequence). The DNA of the CDR3 is TGTGCCAGCAGTTATATTCTGGACAGGGGCAATGAGCAGTTCTTC. Encoded protein: CASSYILDRGNEQFF.

The chain employs TRBV5-1 and TRBJ1-5; D is unclear. Germline V gene lookup returns CDR1 SGHRS and CDR2 YFSETQ. Trimming removed 3 bases from V and 3 bases from J, with 7 bases in between. This CDR3 spans 13 amino acids. The CDR3 here is CASSYGYNQPQHF. In nucleotides, the CDR3 is TGCGCCAGCAGCTACGGATACAATCAGCCCCAGCATTTT.

The chain has TRBV5-6 and TRBJ2-2; D may correspond to TRBD1 or TRBD2 (5 bases each). V dropped 4 bases and J dropped 5 bases, with 18 bases sitting between them. Germline V lookup: CDR1 SGHDT, CDR2 YYEEEE. This CDR3 is 16 amino acids long. CDR3 sequence: CASSLNLEWGTGELFF. For the CDR3, the DNA is TGTGCCAGCAGCCTGAACTTGGAATGGGGGACCGGGGAGCTGTTTTTT.

With respect to this clone: The sample holds other DNA sequences that translate to the same CDR3. The chain links TRBV3-1 (or the pseudogene TRBV3-2) to TRBJ2-7, with 9 bases fitting TRBD1. The CDR3 length is 14 residues. Germline-derived CDR1 and CDR2 are LGHDT and YNNKEL (reference sequence). The J segment lost 4 bases and the V segment lost 6 bases, leaving 7 bases of the junction unmatched. The DNA for the CDR3 is TGTGCCAGCAGTCCGACAGGGGGACGGTACGAGCAGTACTTC. Its protein is CASSPTGGRYEQYF.

The chain recombines TRBV2 with TRBJ2-7; weak D call: TRBD1 (6 bases). Trimming stripped 5 bases from V and 4 bases from J, with 24 bases between. Germline CDR1 is SNHLY and CDR2 is FYNNEI. This CDR3 has 17 residues. The CDR3 loop is CASSPGTFSSLGYEQYF. The CDR3 DNA is TGTGCCAGCAGTCCCGGGACATTTTCCAGTCTAGGGTACGAGCAGTACTTC.

This clone appeared once. This chain connects TRBV7-2 to TRBJ1-5; perhaps TRBD1 as D (6 bases). The V end was cut by 3 bases, the J end by 6 bases, with 12 bases between. The CDR3 is made up of 14 amino acids. Germline CDR1 SGHTA, CDR2 FQGNSA. CDR3 in amino acids: CASSLASRGQPQHF. DNA of the CDR3: TGTGCCAGCAGCTTGGCGTCCAGGGGTCAGCCCCAGCATTTT.

V and J are TRBV7-2 and TRBJ2-3; 11 nucleotides agree with TRBD2. The germline CDR1 and CDR2 sequences are SGHTA and FQGNSA. The CDR3 spans 16 residues. V lost 2 bases to trimming and J lost 5 bases; unmatched junction nucleotides: 6. CDR3 bases: TGTGCCAGCAGCTTAATAGCGGGGGGGCTAGGAGATACGCAGTATTTT. Translating it yields CASSLIAGGLGDTQYF.

The chain combines TRBV7-9 with TRBJ2-7; D is undetermined. Germline V gene sequence: CDR1 SEHNR, CDR2 FQNEAQ (reference sequence). V lost 0 bases to trimming and J lost 5 bases, with 8 bases between them. The CDR3 consists of 13 residues. The CDR3: CASSLAGFDEQYF. CDR3 nucleotide sequence: TGTGCCAGCAGCTTAGCAGGGTTTGACGAGCAGTACTTC.

This sequence joins TRBV19 and TRBJ2-2; 8 bases are shared with TRBD1. The germline V gene encodes CDR1 LNHDA and CDR2 SQIVND (reference sequence). The trim removed 6 bases at V and 0 bases at J, leaving 6 bases unmatched. The CDR3 is 16 residues long. CDR3 in amino acids: CASRRQGITNTGELFF. The CDR3, as DNA: TGTGCCAGTAGGAGACAGGGGATCACGAACACCGGGGAGCTGTTTTTT.

The chain links TRBV28 to TRBJ2-5; D possibly uses TRBD1 or TRBD2 (6 bases each). CDR1 is MDHEN, CDR2 SYDVKM, per germline. The CDR3 extends over 16 amino acids. V was cut by 5 bases and J by 5 bases, with 21 bases left in between. CDR3 protein: CASSLPGSGARETQYF. The CDR3 DNA is TGTGCCAGCAGTCTCCCCGGGTCGGGGGCCCGGGAGACCCAGTACTTC. The variable domain in full, completed from reference TRBV28 and TRBJ2-5, reads DVKVTQSSRYLVKRTGEKVFLECVQDMDHENMFWYRQDPGLGLRLIYFSYDVKMKEKGDIPEGYSVSREKKERFSLILESASTNQTSMYLCASSLPGSGARETQYFGPGTRLLVL.

The chain joins TRBV4-3 to TRBJ2-7; D might be TRBD2 (5 bases). CDR1 and CDR2 from the germline V gene are LGHNA and YSLEER. CDR3 length equals 15 residues. The V end was cut by 0 bases, the J end by 2 bases, with 11 bases between. The CDR3 coding sequence is TGCGCCAGCAGCCAAGAATCCGGGATCCCCTACGAGCAGTACTTC. As protein: CASSQESGIPYEQYF.

The chain links TRBV25-1 to TRBJ1-4, with D uncertain. Trimming removed 2 bases from V and 7 bases from J, with 11 bases in between. Germline CDR1 and CDR2: MGHDK and SYGVNS. The CDR3 totals 14 residues. CDR3: CASSESRVGEKLFF. In DNA form, the CDR3 reads TGTGCCAGCAGTGAAAGTAGGGTTGGTGAAAAACTGTTTTTT.

The rearrangement links TRBV5-1 to TRBJ2-3; D might be TRBD1 (5 bases). Germline V gene data show CDR1 as SGHRS and CDR2 as YFSETQ. Trimming stripped 3 bases from V and 0 bases from J, with 11 bases between. This CDR3 comprises 15 residues. CDR3 in amino acids: CASSWQGSSTDTQYF. The CDR3 DNA is TGCGCCAGCAGCTGGCAGGGTTCTAGCACAGATACGCAGTATTTT.

This chain links TRBV19 with TRBJ1-1; 8 nucleotides match TRBD1. J lost 4 bases, V lost 5 bases, and 12 bases had no gene match. The CDR3 runs 16 residues. Germline V gene sequence: CDR1 LNHDA, CDR2 SQIVND (reference sequence). CDR3 sequence (DNA): TGTGCCAGTAGTGCCTACAGGGGGTTCGTGGGCACTGAAGCTTTCTTT. It encodes CASSAYRGFVGTEAFF.

This chain connects TRBV30 to TRBJ2-1, with D perhaps given as TRBD1 or TRBD2 (5 bases each). Germline V gene sequence: CDR1 GTSNPN, CDR2 SVGIG (reference sequence). The germline V and J ends were trimmed by 2 bases and 5 bases, with 7 bases remaining between them. The CDR3 sequence is 12 residues long. CDR3 sequence reads: CAWSTGHNEQFF. CDR3 DNA sequence: TGTGCCTGGAGTACGGGGCACAATGAGCAGTTCTTC.

This chain connects TRBV5-1 to TRBJ2-6; D is uncertain. Trimming shortened V by 2 bases and J by 0 bases, and 3 bases separated the two germline ends. CDR1 and CDR2 (germline): SGHRS, YFSETQ. The CDR3 loop spans 14 amino acids. The CDR3 spells CASSLVSGANVLTF. CDR3 coding DNA: TGCGCCAGCAGCTTAGTCTCTGGGGCCAACGTCCTGACTTTC.

The chain joins TRBV7-9 to TRBJ2-5; 8 bases match TRBD1. V lost 6 bases, J lost 2 bases, and 8 bases stayed unmatched. CDR1 is SEHNR, CDR2 FQNEAQ, per germline (reference sequence). This CDR3 has 15 amino acids. Here the CDR3 DNA reads TGTGCCAGCAGACCTGACAGGGGACCGCAAGAGACCCAGTACTTC. This gives the protein CASRPDRGPQETQYF.

This chain joins TRBV28 and TRBJ1-2; tentative D call: TRBD1 (6 bases). Germline CDR1 and CDR2: MDHEN and SYDVKM. With 4 bases removed from V and 4 bases from J, the gap between germline ends came to 10 bases. The CDR3 runs to 13 residues. CDR3: CASSSQGGYGYTF. The CDR3 DNA is TGTGCCAGCAGTTCACAGGGTGGCTATGGCTACACCTTC.

In regard to this clone: The same CDR3 can be traced to other DNA sequences in this sample. The chain combines TRBV6-5 with TRBJ1-2, with TRBD1 matching 9 bases. Looked up from germline, CDR1 is MNHEY and CDR2 is SVGAGI. The CDR3 totals 12 residues. Trimming took 5 bases from V and 9 from J; bases not matched to a gene: 4. CDR3 residues: CASSPGQGRYTF. In DNA, the CDR3 is TGTGCCAGCAGTCCAGGACAGGGGCGCTACACCTTC.

The chain uses TRBV28 and TRBJ2-2; D uncertain. Per germline, CDR1 MDHEN and CDR2 SYDVKM. With 4 bases removed from V and 2 bases from J, the gap between germline ends came to 11 bases. CDR3 length: 15 amino acids. This CDR3 is CASSSPLQNTGELFF. The CDR3 DNA reads TGTGCCAGCAGTTCACCCCTACAAAACACCGGGGAGCTGTTTTTT.

The V and J genes are TRBV6-5 and TRBJ1-1, with D perhaps TRBD1 (6 bases). This CDR3 has 15 amino acids. Trimming pared 5 bases from V and 5 bases from J, leaving 18 bases between. In germline, CDR1 is MNHEY, CDR2 SVGAGI. The DNA of the CDR3 is TGTGCCAGCAGTAGAGCAGGGGCGCCCTGGACTGAAGCTTTCTTT. It specifies CASSRAGAPWTEAFF.